The 2 T cell receptor beta chains in this list originate from one sample, sequenced in a study of T-cell memory formation after mild COVID-19. TCRdb ran MiXCR on the 5' RACE reads and lists one entry per CDR3 protein. This table holds 450,000 or so distinct CDR3 sequences, roughly 25% found once. Sequenced input: PBMCs or a T cell subset sorted from them (not recorded which). All receptors derive from an adult woman who had mild COVID-19 (a few samples of this study predate the infection). Cell type and time point are not known.

This chain joins TRBV6-6 and TRBJ2-7; no firm D call. The germline gives CDR1 MNHNY, CDR2 SVGAGI (reference sequence). Trimming took 5 bases from V and 3 from J, leaving 11 bases between them. The CDR3 consists of 13 residues. CDR3 sequence: CASSNQQLYEQYF. In nucleotides, the CDR3 is TGTGCCAGCAGTAACCAGCAACTCTACGAGCAGTACTTC.

This clonotype was counted a few times. The rearrangement uses TRBV4-2 and TRBJ2-1; D possibly corresponds to TRBD2 (6 bases). Germline V gives CDR1 LGHNA, CDR2 YNFKEQ. Trimming stripped 1 base from V and 4 bases from J, with 23 bases between. The CDR3 length is 19 residues. The CDR3 DNA sequence: TGTGCCAGCAGCCAAGGATTCCCCTTACTGGGAGGCACTTACAATGAGCAGTTCTTC. This encodes CASSQGFPLLGGTYNEQFF.